Listed here are 8 T cell receptor beta chains from one sample, sequenced in a study of T-cell reconstitution after alpha-beta-depleted transplantation in children. For TCRbeta, the library was prepared with unique molecular identifiers. TCRdb fed the PCR reads into MiXCR, producing one record per CDR3 protein. This sample has a few hundred thousand distinct CDR3 sequences, with 10% to 15% found just once. The sample consisted of PBMCs, mostly from graft donor cells, taken 360 days after TCRalphabeta/CD19-depleted stem cell transplant. The receptors here all came from a male patient aged 10-17 years who had a stem cell transplant for acute myeloid leukemia, so the T cells may come from the graft donor.

This clonotype was detected a few times. The rearrangement joins TRBV7-8 to TRBJ2-1; weak D call: TRBD2 (5 bases). The CDR3 consists of 15 residues. Germline V CDR1 and CDR2: SGHVS, FQNEAQ. V shed 3 bases and J shed 10 bases, with 19 bases lying between them. The CDR3 sequence is CASSFEGGVSGEQFF. The CDR3 coding sequence is TGTGCCAGCAGCTTCGAGGGTGGAGTCAGTGGGGAGCAGTTCTTC. The full variable domain, rest sourced from reference TRBV7-8 and TRBJ2-1, is GAGVSQSPRYKVAKRGQDVALRCDPISGHVSLFWYQQALGQGPEFLTYFQNEAQLDKSGLPSDRFFAERPEGSVSTLKIQRTQQEDSAVYLCASSFEGGVSGEQFFGPGTRLTVL.

This clonotype was observed at least ten times. The genes are TRBV7-9 and TRBJ2-3; a possible D gene is TRBD2 (6 bases). Germline V gene sequence: CDR1 SEHNR, CDR2 FQNEAQ (reference sequence). This CDR3 contains 15 residues. Trimming shortened V by 5 bases and J by 0 bases, and 12 bases separated the two germline ends. CDR3 bases: TGTGCCAGCAGCCCCAAGGGACTTAGCACAGATACGCAGTATTTT. Residues: CASSPKGLSTDTQYF.

The rearrangement uses TRBV5-6 and TRBJ2-5; no definite D call. CDR3 length: 16 residues. Germline V gives CDR1 SGHDT, CDR2 YYEEEE. V was trimmed by 4 bases and J by 5 bases, leaving 21 bases between them. The CDR3 bases are TGTGCCAGCAGCGAAACCCCCGGTTACCCGGAGGAGACCCAGTACTTC. This sequence encodes CASSETPGYPEETQYF.

Only a few counts were recorded for this clonotype. The chain employs TRBV6-1 and TRBJ2-3; the D gene is possibly TRBD1 (6 bases). CDR1 MNHNS and CDR2 SASEGT come from the germline V gene. Trimming shortened V by 6 bases and J by 5 bases, and 21 bases separated the two germline ends. CDR3 length: 16 residues. The CDR3 here is CASRSGQTFGGDTQYF. CDR3 in DNA: TGTGCCAGCAGATCCGGACAGACATTCGGCGGAGATACGCAGTATTTT.

The chain uses TRBV5-1 and TRBJ2-5, with D possibly matching TRBD1 (5 bases). CDR1 and CDR2 from the germline V gene are SGHRS and YFSETQ. With 0 bases removed from V and 4 bases from J, the gap between germline ends came to 10 bases. This CDR3 spans 14 amino acids. Here the CDR3 reads CASSLDQGIETQYF. The CDR3 DNA sequence: TGCGCCAGCAGCTTGGACCAGGGAATAGAGACCCAGTACTTC. The variable domain in full, with the rest retrieved from reference TRBV5-1 and TRBJ2-5, is KAGVTQTPRYLIKTRGQQVTLSCSPISGHRSVSWYQQTPGQGLQFLFEYFSETQRNKGNFPGRFSGRQFSNSRSEMNVSTLELGDSALYLCASSLDQGIETQYFGPGTRLLVL.

This clonotype was counted between two and nine times. The J gene is TRBJ2-3, the V gene TRBV28, with TRBD2 matching over 9 bases. Germline assignment: CDR1 MDHEN and CDR2 SYDVKM. The V and J ends lost 2 bases and 6 bases, in that order; junction bases with no gene match: 15. CDR3 length: 18 amino acids. The CDR3 DNA sequence: TGTGCCAGCAGTTTACCCTACAGTGGCGGGAGGGCCACCGATACGCAGTATTTT. Amino acids: CASSLPYSGGRATDTQYF.

The chain combines TRBV20-1 with TRBJ2-2; the D is unclear. CDR1 and CDR2 from the germline V gene are DFQATT and SNEGSKA (reference sequence). Trimming shortened V by 3 bases and J by 3 bases, and 20 bases separated the two germline ends. This CDR3 region has 17 residues. In nucleotides, the CDR3 is TGCAGTGCTAGGGGCCCGACGGACCTTCGTGACACCGGGGAGCTGTTTTTT. Protein: CSARGPTDLRDTGELFF.

This clonotype came up once. J is TRBJ1-4 and V is TRBV28, with a possible D match to TRBD1 (6 bases). Germline lookup yields CDR1 MDHEN and CDR2 SYDVKM. The length of the CDR3 is 14 residues. The ends were cut back, 6 bases at V and 0 bases at J, with 8 bases in the middle. In DNA, the CDR3 is TGTGCCAGCAGACGGACAGCAACTAATGAAAAACTGTTTTTT. This encodes CASRRTATNEKLFF.